This T cell receptor (beta chain) was recorded in a study of type 1 and type 2 diabetes patients. The CDR3 consists of 17 residues. The germline gives CDR1 SGHVT, CDR2 SQSDAQ. V shed 4 bases and J 9 bases; nucleotides not matched to a gene: 18. Genomic DNA was the PCR template. A primer set of 30 forward and 13 reverse primers amplified the CDR3. A single record per CDR3 protein comes from TCRdb applying MiXCR to the multiplex PCR reads. The sample yields around 300,000 distinct CDR3 sequences, around 50% seen once. Sequencing was performed on peripheral blood mononuclear cells (PBMCs). The sequence was obtained from a man between 18 and 35 years old with type 2 diabetes. The gene calls are TRBV7-4 and TRBJ2-1; 7 bases are a match to TRBD2. CDR3: CASSSSIAQTGGCEQFF. The CDR3 DNA is TGTGCCAGCAGCTCGTCCATAGCCCAGACCGGGGGGTGTGAGCAGTTCTTC.